This T cell receptor beta chain is drawn from a study of blood T cell repertoires in COVID-19. About the research overall: The origin of the acute and convalescent COVID-19 samples was the United States, Italy and Spain.

This table comes from immunoSEQ multiplex PCR, and its TCRdb copy is limited to in-frame clones, with some not included. The table shows about 81,000 clones, with just over 85% occurring only once. Germline V gives CDR1 MNHEY, CDR2 SVGAGI. The CDR3 extends over 15 amino acids. V was pared by 6 bases and J by 1 base, with 15 bases between. The receptor comes from a woman over 75 with acute or convalescent COVID-19. The sample taken for sequencing was peripheral blood. V and J are TRBV6-5 and TRBJ1-1; D might be TRBD1 (6 bases). CDR3 DNA sequence: TGTGCCAGCAGGAACAGGGTTCCCACGAACACTGAAGCTTTCTTT. Its protein is CASRNRVPTNTEAFF.